This T cell receptor (beta chain) is drawn from a study of blood T cell repertoires in COVID-19. Study-wide background: Collection of acute and convalescent COVID-19 samples took place in the United States, Italy and Spain. PBMCs, B-cell-depleted T cells, or T cells were the source of the cDNA or gDNA that made up the material.

This clone was seen a few times. J lost 5 bases, V lost 7 bases, and 7 bases had no gene match. From germline, CDR1 is SQVTM and CDR2 ANQGSEA. The CDR3 spans 13 residues. Under the authors' procedure: The authors estimated nucleated cell counts from reference gene primer amplification. The table came from immunoSEQ multiplex PCR; TCRdb's copy has only in-frame clones and leaves some out. V and J calls and clone size come straight from that table; D and trimming were deduced from the DNA. The data contain some 170,000 clones, under 85% of them singletons. The chain recombines TRBV29-1 with TRBJ1-5; 8 bases fit TRBD1. The clonotype originates from a man between 70 and 80 years old with acute or convalescent COVID-19. The sequencing input was peripheral blood. DNA of the CDR3: TGCAGCGCATCACAGGGGGTCGATCAGCCCCAGCATTTT. Encoded protein: CSASQGVDQPQHF. Complete variable domain (other parts from reference TRBV29-1 and TRBJ1-5): SAVISQKPSRDICQRGTSLTIQCQVDSQVTMMFWYRQQPGQSLTLIATANQGSEATYESGFVIDKFPISRPNLTFSTLTVSNMSPEDSSIYLCSASQGVDQPQHFGDGTRLSIL.